The next 27 T cell receptor beta chains were all read from a single sample in a study of lymphopenia after photon versus proton radiotherapy. Some clones are missing from TCRdb's copy, which holds only in-frame ones; the method was immunoSEQ multiplex PCR. The sample consists of some 70,000 clones, 87% of them appearing once. The sample consisted of peripheral blood, taken from a patient treated with proton-based radiotherapy. The receptors originated from a man older than 75 with esophageal cancer.

The chain couples TRBV9 to TRBJ2-5; 8 nucleotides align to TRBD2. The assigned J gene may be wrong: the sequence end matches TRBJ2-7 better. Germline CDR1 and CDR2: SGDLS and YYNGEE. The CDR3 contains 15 residues. In DNA form, the CDR3 reads TGTGCCAGCAGCCCCCGGCGGGGGGTCCCCTACGAGCAGTACTTC. The encoded protein is CASSPRRGVPYEQYF.

This clone was observed a single time. The V gene is TRBV18, the J gene TRBJ2-7; 8 bases line up with TRBD1. The V segment lost 6 bases and the J segment 3 bases; nucleotides outside the gene matches: 13. Germline-derived CDR1 and CDR2 are KGHSH and LQKENI. This CDR3 comprises 16 residues. CDR3 in DNA: TGTGCCAGCTCCCGTACAGGGGGAAGAGGGGACTACGAGCAGTACTTC. It codes for CASSRTGGRGDYEQYF. Supplemented by reference TRBV18 and TRBJ2-7, the full variable domain reads NAGVMQNPRHLVRRRGQEARLRCSPMKGHSHVYWYRQLPEEGLKFMVYLQKENIIDESGMPKERFSAEFPKEGPSILRIQQVVRGDSAAYFCASSRTGGRGDYEQYFGPGTRLTVT.

The V call is TRBV7-2, the J call TRBJ2-7, with 10 positions matching TRBD2. Germline V CDR1 and CDR2: SGHTA, FQGNSA. This CDR3 has 14 residues. Trimming at V came to 1 base and at J to 7 bases, leaving 4 bases not matched to a gene. CDR3 sequence: CASSLGPSGREQYF. The CDR3, as DNA: TGTGCCAGCAGCTTAGGCCCTAGCGGGAGAGAGCAGTACTTC.

The rearrangement links TRBV19 to TRBJ2-3; D is uncertain. Trimming cost V 6 bases and J 4 bases, with 11 bases left between them. The germline gives CDR1 LNHDA, CDR2 SQIVND (reference sequence). The CDR3 has 13 residues. CDR3 amino acids: CASSPAVPDTQYF. The CDR3 bases are TGTGCCAGTAGCCCCGCGGTACCAGATACGCAGTATTTT.

This clone was seen just once. The genes are TRBV27 and TRBJ2-7, with 9 bases identical to TRBD1. Germline V gene sequence: CDR1 MNHEY, CDR2 SMNVEV (reference sequence). This CDR3 contains 15 residues. V lost 3 bases to trimming and J lost 4 bases; unmatched junction nucleotides: 7. The CDR3 DNA is TGTGCCAGCAGTTTGACAGGGGGGCCAATTTACGAGCAGTACTTC. It specifies CASSLTGGPIYEQYF.

The gene calls are TRBV6-1 and TRBJ2-2; no clear D. Trimming took off 7 bases at V and 1 base at J, with 1 base between the two ends. The CDR3 extends over 11 amino acids. From germline, CDR1 is MNHNS and CDR2 SASEGT. CDR3 loop: CASKNTGELFF. Here the CDR3 DNA reads TGTGCCAGCAAGAACACCGGGGAGCTGTTTTTT.

This clone was detected once. V usage is TRBV15 and J usage is TRBJ1-4; a weak D match, TRBD1 (6 bases). Germline CDR1 reads LNHNV; CDR2 reads YYDKDF (reference sequence). The CDR3 has 18 amino acids. The V gene lost 1 base and the J gene lost 6 bases, with 21 bases spanning the gap. The CDR3 is CATSRGGLELRGDEKLFF. The CDR3, as DNA: TGTGCCACCAGCAGAGGGGGCCTGGAGCTCAGGGGAGATGAAAAACTGTTTTTT.

This clone was picked up one time. This chain uses TRBV4-3 with TRBJ1-2; weak D call: TRBD1 (5 bases). Germline values: CDR1 LGHNA, CDR2 YSLEER. The CDR3 is made up of 16 amino acids. Trimming took off 0 bases at V and 4 bases at J, with 15 bases between the two ends. CDR3 sequence reads: CASSQDRSGPPYGYTF. The CDR3 DNA reads as TGCGCCAGCAGCCAAGATAGATCAGGGCCCCCCTATGGCTACACCTTC.

This rearrangement joins TRBV6-1 to TRBJ2-7; D gene ambiguous. V dropped 1 base and J dropped 5 bases, with 6 bases sitting between them. From germline, CDR1 is MNHNS and CDR2 SASEGT. The length of the CDR3 is 12 residues. In DNA, the CDR3 is TGTGCCAGCAGTGAAGAAACGGACGAGCAGTACTTC. Its protein product is CASSEETDEQYF.

This chain's CDR3 is CASSIVSSGANVLTF. DNA of the CDR3: TGTGCCAGTAGTATAGTAAGCTCTGGGGCCAACGTCCTGACTTTC. The rearrangement joins TRBV19 to TRBJ2-6; D is unclear. The CDR3 is 15 residues long. Germline-derived CDR1 and CDR2 are LNHDA and SQIVND (reference sequence). The ends were cut back, 1 base at V and 0 bases at J, with 4 bases in the middle.

This rearrangement joins TRBV11-3 to TRBJ2-1, with 10 positions matching TRBD1. Germline CDR1 reads SGHNT; CDR2 reads YENEEA. The CDR3 sequence is 15 residues long. With V trimmed by 4 bases and J by 1 base, 1 base remained unmatched. In DNA form, the CDR3 reads TGTGCCAGCAGCTCGGGACAGGGGTCCTACAATGAGCAGTTCTTC. It codes for CASSSGQGSYNEQFF. The variable domain in full, completed from reference TRBV11-3 and TRBJ2-1, reads EAGVVQSPRYKIIEKKQPVAFWCNPISGHNTLYWYLQNLGQGPELLIRYENEEAVDDSQLPKDRFSAERLKGVDSTLKIQPAELGDSAVYLCASSSGQGSYNEQFFGPGTRLTVL.

This rearrangement joins TRBV5-1 to TRBJ2-1, with 9 bases that match TRBD2. The J segment lost 3 bases and the V segment lost 4 bases, leaving 5 bases of the junction unmatched. The germline V gene encodes CDR1 SGHRS and CDR2 YFSETQ. This CDR3 is 15 amino acids long. DNA for the CDR3: TGCGCCAGCAGCCCTCTAGCGGGAAGCTACAATGAGCAGTTCTTC. As protein: CASSPLAGSYNEQFF.

V gene TRBV9 combines with J gene TRBJ1-6, with D possibly matching TRBD1 (5 bases). Trimming removed 3 bases at V and 13 bases at J, with 14 bases between. This CDR3 is 13 amino acids long. Germline CDR1 and CDR2: SGDLS and YYNGEE. The DNA for the CDR3 is TGTGCCAGCAGCGCAGCCCCCAAGGGGCCCCTCCACTTT. As protein: CASSAAPKGPLHF.

The chain links TRBV27 to TRBJ1-4, with D unresolved. Trimming pared 3 bases from V and 5 bases from J, leaving 7 bases between. The germline gives CDR1 MNHEY, CDR2 SMNVEV (reference sequence). This CDR3 has 13 residues. The CDR3 DNA sequence: TGTGCCAGCAGTTTCTTACTCAATGAAAAACTGTTTTTT. Its protein product is CASSFLLNEKLFF.

The chain joins TRBV4-1 to TRBJ1-3; D is ambiguous. V was shortened by 0 bases and J by 0 bases, with 15 bases between the two germline ends. The CDR3 length is 18 residues. CDR1 and CDR2 from the germline V gene are MGHRA and YSYEKL. CDR3 amino acids: CASSQDRILTYSGNTIYF. The CDR3 nucleotides are TGCGCCAGCAGCCAAGATCGGATCCTCACTTACTCTGGAAACACCATATATTTT.

The V gene is TRBV19, the J gene TRBJ2-5, with 7 positions matching TRBD1. This CDR3 contains 13 residues. Germline values: CDR1 LNHDA, CDR2 SQIVND (reference sequence). V was clipped by 5 bases and J by 4 bases; unmatched bases: 4. CDR3 nucleotide sequence: TGTGCCAGTAGTGGGAACAGGGGAGAGACCCAGTACTTC. Translated: CASSGNRGETQYF.

The chain combines TRBV4-3 with TRBJ1-2, with D possibly TRBD1 on 6 matching bases. The length of the CDR3 is 15 residues. Germline loops: CDR1 LGHNA, CDR2 YSLEER. Trimming cost V 3 bases and J 4 bases, with 15 bases left between them. The CDR3 region is CASSQGGSAGYGYTF. In DNA form, the CDR3 reads TGCGCCAGCAGCCAGGGGGGCAGCGCCGGCTATGGCTACACCTTC.

The V and J genes are TRBV5-5 and TRBJ1-2, with a tentative D call TRBD1 (5 bases). The CDR3 totals 17 residues. The V end was cut by 0 bases, the J end by 2 bases, with 17 bases between. In germline, CDR1 is SGHKS, CDR2 YYEKEE (reference sequence). CDR3 region: CASSLGKGTAINYGYTF. DNA for the CDR3: TGTGCCAGCAGCTTGGGCAAAGGGACGGCGATCAACTATGGCTACACCTTC.

The V call is TRBV7-2, the J call TRBJ2-1; tentative D call: TRBD2 (6 bases). Germline CDR1 and CDR2: SGHTA and FQGNSA. CDR3 length: 15 residues. V was trimmed by 2 bases and J by 7 bases, leaving 15 bases between them. The CDR3 region has the DNA TGTGCCAGCAGCTTACGCCAGGGACTGTTAAATGAGCAGTTCTTC. Translation: CASSLRQGLLNEQFF.

The chain links TRBV4-2 to TRBJ2-1; TRBD2 agrees at 9 bases. V lost 7 bases, J lost 16 bases, and 11 bases stayed unmatched. This CDR3 contains 12 residues. Germline V gene lookup returns CDR1 LGHNA and CDR2 YNFKEQ. CDR3 nucleotides: TGTGCCAGCACCCCGGCTAGCGGGGTGTTCTTCTTC. It is translated as CASTPASGVFFF.

V and J are TRBV19 and TRBJ1-1, with D perhaps TRBD1 (5 bases). The germline gives CDR1 LNHDA, CDR2 SQIVND (reference sequence). The V gene lost 10 bases and the J gene lost 5 bases, with 11 bases spanning the gap. The CDR3 consists of 11 residues. DNA of the CDR3: TGTGCCATGGTGGGGGGGACTGAAGCTTTCTTT. Translating it yields CAMVGGTEAFF.

This chain joins TRBV7-9 and TRBJ2-5; 14 positions match TRBD2. The V gene end was trimmed by 5 bases and the J gene end by 1 base; junction bases not matched to a gene: 6. The CDR3 length is 17 residues. Germline V CDR1 and CDR2: SEHNR, FQNEAQ (reference sequence). The CDR3 coding sequence is TGTGCCAGCAGCCAACTGACTAGCGGGAGGGCCCAAGAGACCCAGTACTTC. Its protein is CASSQLTSGRAQETQYF.

The gene calls are TRBV7-9 and TRBJ2-4, with a weak D call TRBD2 (5 bases). The CDR3 sequence is 17 residues long. Trimming removed 2 bases from V and 1 base from J, with 15 bases in between. Germline lookup yields CDR1 SEHNR and CDR2 FQNEAQ (reference sequence). The CDR3 region has the DNA TGTGCCAGCAGCTTATATGGCAGAGAGGGTGCCAAAAACATTCAGTACTTC. Translating it yields CASSLYGREGAKNIQYF.

This CDR3 reads CASSDGLVTGELFF. CDR3 nucleotides: TGCGCCAGCAGTGATGGACTAGTGACCGGGGAGCTGTTTTTT. This chain uses TRBV10-1 with TRBJ2-2, with TRBD2 matching over 7 bases. Germline CDR1 WNHNN, CDR2 SYGVQD (reference sequence). There are 14 residues in the CDR3. The trim removed 3 bases at V and 5 bases at J, leaving 3 bases unmatched.

The V call is TRBV5-1, the J call TRBJ1-1, with D maybe TRBD1 (6 bases). The CDR3 is made up of 14 amino acids. From germline, CDR1 is SGHRS and CDR2 YFSETQ. With 0 bases removed from V and 0 bases from J, the gap between germline ends came to 6 bases. The CDR3 loop reads CASSLDRVNTEAFF. CDR3 bases: TGCGCCAGCAGCTTGGACAGGGTGAACACTGAAGCTTTCTTT. Drawing the rest from reference TRBV5-1 and TRBJ1-1, the complete variable domain is KAGVTQTPRYLIKTRGQQVTLSCSPISGHRSVSWYQQTPGQGLQFLFEYFSETQRNKGNFPGRFSGRQFSNSRSEMNVSTLELGDSALYLCASSLDRVNTEAFFGQGTRLTVV.

This clone was seen only a few times. The chain combines TRBV2 with TRBJ1-2; possible D gene TRBD1, 6 bases. This CDR3 is built from 14 residues. V lost 4 bases, J lost 7 bases, and 16 bases lay in between. From germline, CDR1 is SNHLY and CDR2 FYNNEI. The CDR3 sequence is CASSVRSGDSGYTF. DNA of the CDR3: TGTGCCAGCAGTGTTCGATCAGGGGACTCTGGCTACACCTTC.

By frequency in the sample, this clone is medium-sized. A junction boundary mismatches the germline segment, possibly from a read error. The chain has TRBV6-5 and TRBJ2-7, with 9 bases fitting TRBD1. Germline V gene lookup returns CDR1 MNHEY and CDR2 SVGAGI. The CDR3 covers 10 residues. The CDR3 reads CASSYRDRVF. The CDR3 DNA is TGTGCCAGCAGTTACCGGGACAGGGTGTTC.